This section outlines one T cell receptor (beta chain) sequence together with its context. TCRdb's table, derived via immunoSEQ multiplex PCR, lists solely in-frame clones and lacks some. Altogether 150,000 or so clones are present, around 91% being singletons, with the ten largest covering approximately 6.2%. The sample comes from a study of T cell responses to AZD1222 COVID-19 vaccine. Samples with a second dose at about 4 or about 12 weeks were pooled together. The sequence derives from an adult who received the AZD1222 COVID-19 vaccine. The material sequenced was peripheral blood, taken 28 days after the second AZD1222 dose.

The CDR3, as DNA: TGTGCCAGCAGTTACTTTCCTAGCGGGGGCTCCTACGAGCAGTACTTC. Translated, it gives CASSYFPSGGSYEQYF. V usage is TRBV6-5 and J usage is TRBJ2-7, with 10 bases that match TRBD2. V lost 1 base and J lost 0; bases outside the gene matches: 3. Germline CDR1 MNHEY, CDR2 SVGAGI. The CDR3 sequence is 16 residues long.